Listed here are 26 T cell receptor beta chains from one sample, sequenced in a study of T cells in Graves' hyperthyroidism and ophthalmopathy. Amplification yielded TCR beta CDR3 regions, with RNA transcripts as the source. During a first-round RT-PCR of the TCR CDR3, the HTBI primer set was used. MiXCR, applied by TCRdb to the multiplex PCR reads, yields one record per CDR3 protein. The sample includes 300,000 to 400,000 distinct CDR3 sequences, over 15% seen only once; the top ten take about 49%. The sequenced material came from blood. Receptors were obtained from a woman in her forties or fifties with Graves' hyperthyroidism.

This chain links TRBV5-1 with TRBJ1-1; D is possibly TRBD1 (5 bases). Trimming left V 4 bases short and J 5 bases short, with 12 bases between. CDR1 SGHRS and CDR2 YFSETQ come from the germline V gene. The CDR3 is 13 residues long. CDR3 amino acids: CASSRGMGTEAFF. CDR3 coding DNA: TGCGCCAGCAGCCGGGGGATGGGGACTGAAGCTTTCTTT.

The chain recombines TRBV30 with TRBJ1-3; 11 positions match TRBD1. Per germline, CDR1 GTSNPN and CDR2 SVGIG (reference sequence). The CDR3 is 15 residues long. V was clipped by 5 bases and J by 2 bases; unmatched bases: 5. CDR3 sequence: CAWARTGGTGNTIYF. For the CDR3, the DNA is TGTGCCTGGGCGCGGACAGGGGGCACTGGAAACACCATATATTTT. Variable domain in full (rest from reference TRBV30 and TRBJ1-3): SQTIHQWPATLVQPVGSPLSLECTVEGTSNPNLYWYRQAAGRGLQLLFYSVGIGQISSEVPQNLSASRPQDRQFILSSKKLLLSDSGFYLCAWARTGGTGNTIYFGEGSWLTVV.

Details on this clonotype: The junction departs from the called germline gene at one end, perhaps through a read error. The chain employs TRBV7-7 and TRBJ2-3; D is possibly TRBD2 (6 bases). This CDR3 comprises 13 residues. CDR1 SSHAT and CDR2 FNYEAQ come from the germline V gene (reference sequence). CDR3: CASSLGGEDTQYF. The CDR3 DNA follows: TGTGCTAGCAGCTTAGGCGGGGAAGATACGCAGTATTTT.

The rearrangement uses TRBV5-5 and TRBJ1-6; D is possibly TRBD1 (5 bases). V was clipped by 0 bases and J by 6 bases, with 13 bases between them. Germline CDR1 reads SGHKS; CDR2 reads YYEKEE (reference sequence). The CDR3 covers 16 residues. In nucleotides, the CDR3 is TGTGCCAGCAGCTTGGGGCCCGACAGCTTTAATTCACCCCTCCACTTT. Translated: CASSLGPDSFNSPLHF.

Note on this clonotype: A read error may explain this, as a much larger clone is one base away. This rearrangement joins TRBV11-1 to TRBJ1-3; the D gene is possibly TRBD1 (6 bases). This CDR3 comprises 17 residues. Germline V gives CDR1 SGHAT, CDR2 FQDESV (reference sequence). The CDR3 spells CANSLAMDRWTGNTIYF. The CDR3 DNA follows: TGTGCCAACAGCTTAGCGATGGACAGATGGACTGGAAACACCATATATTTT.

The chain carries TRBV10-1 and TRBJ2-1; maybe TRBD2 (5 bases). Germline V gives CDR1 WNHNN, CDR2 SYGVQD (reference sequence). Between the trimmed V and J ends, which lost 1 base and 12 bases, there was a span of 13 bases. The CDR3 spans 13 residues. CDR3 nucleotide sequence: TGCGCCAGCAGTGAGTTGGAGGATTCTCTGCAGTTCTTC. Its translation: CASSELEDSLQFF.

This clonotype was seen many times. This chain uses TRBV6-1 with TRBJ2-1; tentatively, D is TRBD2 (7 bases). Germline loops: CDR1 MNHNS, CDR2 SASEGT. V lost 6 bases and J 5 bases, leaving 17 bases between the germline ends. The CDR3 consists of 15 residues. The CDR3 coding sequence is TGTGCCAGCAGGGCGGGGGCTAGCGCTAACAATGAGCAGTTCTTC. Translating gives CASRAGASANNEQFF.

In its sample, this clonotype was seen a few times. This chain joins TRBV20-1 and TRBJ2-2; 11 bases agree with TRBD2. This CDR3 has 14 residues. J was trimmed by 4 bases and V by 3 bases; bases with no gene match: 1. The V gene's germline CDR1 is DFQATT and CDR2 SNEGSKA (reference sequence). The CDR3 protein is CSARTSGATGELFF. In DNA, the CDR3 is TGCAGTGCTAGGACTAGCGGGGCCACCGGGGAGCTGTTTTTT.

The gene calls are TRBV5-1 and TRBJ2-7; D is uncertain. The CDR3 runs to 15 residues. CDR1 and CDR2 from the germline V gene are SGHRS and YFSETQ. Trimming pared 6 bases from V and 1 base from J, leaving 17 bases between. This CDR3 is CASTPSGGGSYEQYF. The CDR3 nucleotides read TGCGCCAGCACCCCCTCGGGCGGTGGGTCCTACGAGCAGTACTTC.

This clonotype was detected ten times or more. The rearrangement uses TRBV5-4 and TRBJ1-2; tentatively, D is TRBD1 (6 bases). V lost 0 bases, J lost 4 bases, and 13 bases lay in between. The CDR3 length is 15 residues. The germline gives CDR1 SGHNT, CDR2 YYREEE (reference sequence). The chain's CDR3 is CASSLALGGGYGYTF. The DNA of the CDR3 is TGTGCCAGCAGCTTGGCGTTGGGGGGCGGCTATGGCTACACCTTC.

The chain links TRBV3-1 to TRBJ2-3, with D possibly matching TRBD2 (6 bases). Trimming took 2 bases from V and 2 from J, leaving 11 bases between them. This CDR3 region has 15 residues. Germline CDR1 and CDR2: LGHDT and YNNKEL (reference sequence). The CDR3 here is CASSQWRGTTDTQYF. CDR3 DNA sequence: TGTGCCAGCAGCCAATGGAGGGGAACCACAGATACGCAGTATTTT.

There are many counts of this clonotype. The chain joins TRBV12-3 or TRBV12-4 to TRBJ1-1; a weak D match, TRBD1 (5 bases). The ends were cut back, 5 bases at V and 1 base at J, with 11 bases in the middle. This CDR3 comprises 14 residues. In nucleotides, the CDR3 is TGTGCCAGCAGTCCCTGGGGGGAGAACACTGAAGCTTTCTTT. This gives the protein CASSPWGENTEAFF.

In its sample, this clonotype was seen many times. V is TRBV20-1 and J is TRBJ2-3; the match to TRBD2 covers 8 bases. V shed 1 base, J shed 1 base, and the junction held 1 base outside the gene matches. CDR3 size: 14 residues. Germline loops: CDR1 DFQATT, CDR2 SNEGSKA (reference sequence). CDR3 DNA: TGCAGTGCTAGAGGGCGGGGGGGCACAGATACGCAGTATTTT. It codes for CSARGRGGTDTQYF.

The chain employs TRBV6-2 or TRBV6-3 and TRBJ1-2, with TRBD1 matching 8 bases. V dropped 0 bases and J dropped 7; count of bases not matched to a gene: 1. CDR1 MNHEY and CDR2 SVGEGT come from the germline V gene. The CDR3 length is 13 residues. CDR3 loop: CASSYSRGLGYTF. The CDR3 DNA follows: TGTGCCAGCAGTTACTCCAGGGGGCTTGGCTACACCTTC.

This clonotype was counted at least ten times. The gene calls are TRBV29-1 and TRBJ2-1, with D perhaps matching TRBD2 (7 bases). Trimming took 5 bases from V and 7 from J, leaving 21 bases between them. Germline values: CDR1 SQVTM, CDR2 ANQGSEA. The CDR3 contains 15 residues. CDR3 in amino acids: CSVTTWGGGANEQFF. The CDR3 DNA follows: TGCAGCGTTACGACTTGGGGTGGGGGGGCAAATGAGCAGTTCTTC.

This clonotype was seen a few times. DNA of the CDR3: TGCAGTGCTAGAGGTCTAGCGGGGAACACCGGGGAGCTGTTTTTT. It codes for CSARGLAGNTGELFF. The genes are TRBV20-1 and TRBJ2-2, with 8 bases identical to TRBD2. V shed 1 base and J 1 base; nucleotides not matched to a gene: 2. This CDR3 spans 15 amino acids. CDR1 and CDR2 (germline): DFQATT, SNEGSKA (reference sequence).

Many counts were recorded for this clonotype. The chain carries TRBV20-1 and TRBJ2-7, with 9 nucleotides matching TRBD2. Germline trimming cut 6 bases from V and 6 bases from J; bases unmatched to any gene: 12. The V gene's germline CDR1 is DFQATT and CDR2 SNEGSKA (reference sequence). The CDR3 contains 14 residues. The CDR3 loop is CSAVGGRAPIEQYF. The CDR3 DNA reads as TGCAGTGCAGTCGGCGGGAGGGCCCCAATCGAGCAGTACTTC.

This clonotype was seen more than once but under ten times. The J gene is TRBJ2-5, the V gene TRBV20-1, with D possibly TRBD1 on 5 matching bases. The V and J ends lost 4 bases and 1 base respectively, with 16 bases between them. This CDR3 contains 15 residues. In germline, CDR1 is DFQATT, CDR2 SNEGSKA (reference sequence). In DNA form, the CDR3 reads TGCAGTGCTAAATGGGCTAAGACAGTCCAAGAGACCCAGTACTTC. Its protein is CSAKWAKTVQETQYF.

V usage is TRBV7-2 and J usage is TRBJ1-3; D is ambiguous. The CDR3 is 15 residues long. V shed 3 bases and J shed 0 bases, with 9 bases lying between them. Germline V gene sequence: CDR1 SGHTA, CDR2 FQGNSA. CDR3 bases: TGTGCCAGCAGCTTGGGAATTAGCTCTGGAAACACCATATATTTT. Protein: CASSLGISSGNTIYF.

This clonotype came up a few times. The chain recombines TRBV5-5 with TRBJ1-1; no reliable D call. CDR3 size: 14 residues. The V gene's germline CDR1 is SGHKS and CDR2 YYEKEE (reference sequence). V was cut by 0 bases and J by 4 bases, with 10 bases left in between. CDR3 region: CASSLVDGGTEAFF. CDR3 DNA sequence: TGTGCCAGCAGCTTGGTCGATGGAGGCACTGAAGCTTTCTTT.

This clonotype appeared a few times. The chain has TRBV4-1 and TRBJ1-2; no clear D. Germline V lookup: CDR1 MGHRA, CDR2 YSYEKL. This CDR3 comprises 12 residues. Between the trimmed V and J ends, which lost 1 base and 3 bases, there was a span of 3 bases. CDR3 sequence: CASSQVDYGYTF. The CDR3 DNA reads TGCGCCAGCAGCCAAGTAGACTATGGCTACACCTTC.

This chain links TRBV2 with TRBJ1-5; a weak D match, TRBD1 (6 bases). Deletions cut 3 bases from V and 8 bases from J, with 20 bases between. Germline V CDR1 and CDR2: SNHLY, FYNNEI. The CDR3 extends over 16 amino acids. The CDR3 spells CASSDPGGLKGKPQHF. The CDR3, as DNA: TGTGCCAGCAGTGATCCCGGGGGGCTGAAGGGAAAGCCCCAGCATTTT.

This clonotype occurred many times. The V gene is TRBV5-1, the J gene TRBJ1-1; perhaps TRBD1 as D (5 bases). Germline V lookup: CDR1 SGHRS, CDR2 YFSETQ. CDR3 length: 15 amino acids. Trimming pared 0 bases from V and 0 bases from J, leaving 9 bases between. The DNA for the CDR3 is TGCGCCAGCAGCTTGGACAGGACCCTGAACACTGAAGCTTTCTTT. Protein sequence: CASSLDRTLNTEAFF.

This clonotype was counted ten times or more. The chain has TRBV5-8 and TRBJ2-5; no reliable D call. The germline V and J ends were trimmed by 6 bases and 4 bases, with 13 bases remaining between them. CDR1 and CDR2 (germline): SGHTS, YDEGEE. CDR3 length: 13 amino acids. The chain's CDR3 is CASTWSFGETQYF. The CDR3, as DNA: TGTGCCAGCACCTGGAGCTTCGGAGAGACCCAGTACTTC.

J is TRBJ1-2 and V is TRBV4-1; 7 bases map to TRBD1. The CDR3 contains 16 residues. Germline CDR1 reads MGHRA; CDR2 reads YSYEKL. The J segment lost 4 bases and the V segment lost 5 bases, leaving 13 bases of the junction unmatched. CDR3 amino acids: CASSTRDSSRGYGYTF. The CDR3 DNA reads as TGCGCCAGCAGCACTCGGGACAGCTCTAGGGGCTATGGCTACACCTTC.

This clonotype was recorded at least ten times. V usage is TRBV5-1 and J usage is TRBJ2-3; maybe TRBD2 (5 bases). With 1 base removed from V and 0 bases from J, the gap between germline ends came to 12 bases. This CDR3 comprises 16 residues. Germline assignment: CDR1 SGHRS and CDR2 YFSETQ. In DNA, the CDR3 is TGCGCCAGCAGCTTGAACCGGGGAACTAGCACAGATACGCAGTATTTT. This sequence encodes CASSLNRGTSTDTQYF.